This record looks at one TCR beta chain sequence and its context. The junction differs from germline at one of its ends, possibly a read error. The data were obtained in a study of cytomegalovirus exposure and HLA in healthy donors. Amplification used 60 Vbeta primers and 13 Jbeta primers. TCRdb's copy holds only in-frame clones and misses some; the assay was immunoSEQ multiplex PCR. The profile shows about 150,000 clones, 60% to 80% of them singletons. The sequence came from a male donor in good health and CMV-seronegative. Sequenced sample: PBMCs.

The CDR3 region is CAGRVLSTGELFF. The CDR3 nucleotides read TGTGCCGGCAGGGTTTTGAGCACCGGGGAGCTGTTTTTT. The V call is TRBV5-4, the J call TRBJ2-2; possibly TRBD1 for D (5 bases). The CDR3 covers 13 residues. The germline V gene encodes CDR1 SGHNT and CDR2 YYREEE (reference sequence).